This is a list of T cell receptor beta chains from one sample in a study of T cells in Graves' hyperthyroidism and ophthalmopathy. TCRdb redid the calling of the multiplex PCR reads with MiXCR, one entry per CDR3 protein. The data show 160,000 or so distinct CDR3 sequences, with 9.4% seen just once and roughly a fifth held by the top ten. The specimen sequenced was blood. Receptors were obtained from a woman under 30 with Graves' hyperthyroidism that later progressed to Graves' ophthalmopathy. CDR3s include the opening cysteine and the closing phenylalanine or tryptophan. A D gene is named only where the DNA matches it firmly. Size values are once, few and many counts, or a class for expanded clones, and some rows have none.

v_call: TRBV5-1
j_call: TRBJ2-3
d_call: NA
clone_size: NA
cdr3_nt: TGCGCCAGCAGCTTGTCTAGTTTAGCAAGCACAGATACGCAGTATTTT
cdr3_aa: CASSLSSLASTDTQYF

v_call: TRBV30
j_call: TRBJ2-5
d_call: TRBD2
clone_size: many
cdr3_nt: TGTGCCTGGAGTGTACGGGGGCGGACTAGCGGGACGGAGACCCAGTACTTC
cdr3_aa: CAWSVRGRTSGTETQYF

v_call: TRBV7-9
j_call: TRBJ2-3
d_call: TRBD2
clone_size: many
cdr3_nt: TGTGCCAGCAGCCTAAGCGGGAGTTATAAGGATACGCAGTATTTT
cdr3_aa: CASSLSGSYKDTQYF

v_call: TRBV6-1
j_call: TRBJ1-5
d_call: NA
clone_size: many
cdr3_nt: TGTGCCAGCGGGTATAAGATGAGCGAAGCACCTTATCAGCCCCAGCATTTT
cdr3_aa: CASGYKMSEAPYQPQHF

v_call: TRBV12-3/TRBV12-4
j_call: TRBJ2-2
d_call: NA
clone_size: many
cdr3_nt: TGTGCCAGCAGCCCCGACATTCCGAACACCGGGGAGCTGTTTTTT
cdr3_aa: CASSPDIPNTGELFF

v_call: TRBV2
j_call: TRBJ1-5
d_call: NA
clone_size: NA
cdr3_nt: TGTGCCAGCAGTCTTCTATCAGGTCAGCCCCAGCATTTT
cdr3_aa: CASSLLSGQPQHF

v_call: TRBV28
j_call: TRBJ1-4
d_call: NA
clone_size: many
cdr3_nt: TGTGCCAGCAGTTTCCAGGGAAGCGCTGAAAAACTGTTTTTT
cdr3_aa: CASSFQGSAEKLFF

v_call: TRBV2
j_call: TRBJ1-5
d_call: NA
clone_size: many
cdr3_nt: TGTGCCAGCAGGGCGGCAGGAATTCATCAGCCCCAGCATTTT
cdr3_aa: CASRAAGIHQPQHF

v_call: TRBV30
j_call: TRBJ1-1
d_call: NA
clone_size: many
cdr3_nt: TGTGCCTGGAGTGAGGGGGAGAACACTGAAGCTTTCTTT
cdr3_aa: CAWSEGENTEAFF

v_call: TRBV15
j_call: TRBJ2-1
d_call: NA
clone_size: few
cdr3_nt: TGTGCCACCAGCAGAGTTGAATCGCCAGTATACAATGAGCAGTTCTTC
cdr3_aa: CATSRVESPVYNEQFF

v_call: TRBV19
j_call: TRBJ2-3
d_call: NA
clone_size: many
cdr3_nt: TGTGCCAGCCGAGCGGCTAGCACAGATACGCAGTATTTT
cdr3_aa: CASRAASTDTQYF

v_call: TRBV7-3
j_call: TRBJ2-7
d_call: TRBD2
clone_size: NA
cdr3_nt: TGTGCCAGCAGCTTACGGGGGGGAGAGAACGAGCAGTACTTC
cdr3_aa: CASSLRGGENEQYF

v_call: TRBV6-1
j_call: TRBJ1-4
d_call: NA
clone_size: few
cdr3_nt: TGTGCCAGCAGTGGGGGGGGGAGGGAAAAACTGTTTTTT
cdr3_aa: CASSGGGREKLFF

v_call: TRBV24-1
j_call: TRBJ2-6
d_call: NA
clone_size: few
cdr3_nt: TGTGCCACCAGTGCCGGCAGGACTGGGGCCAACGTCCTGACTTTC
cdr3_aa: CATSAGRTGANVLTF

v_call: TRBV19
j_call: TRBJ1-2
d_call: TRBD1
clone_size: many
cdr3_nt: TGTGCCACCCGGGACAGAGCTAACTATGGCTACACCTTC
cdr3_aa: CATRDRANYGYTF

v_call: TRBV28
j_call: TRBJ1-5
d_call: NA
clone_size: many
cdr3_nt: TGTGCCAGCAGTTTGGGGGTTTCTCCTAGGCAGCCCCAGCATTTT
cdr3_aa: CASSLGVSPRQPQHF

v_call: TRBV28
j_call: TRBJ1-5
d_call: NA
clone_size: many
cdr3_nt: TGTGCCAGCACCCACGGGGGTCAGCCCCAGCATTTT
cdr3_aa: CASTHGGQPQHF

v_call: TRBV12-3/TRBV12-4
j_call: TRBJ2-7
d_call: NA
clone_size: many
cdr3_nt: TGTGCCAGCAGCAGGGACGGCTACGAGCAGTACTTC
cdr3_aa: CASSRDGYEQYF

v_call: TRBV19
j_call: TRBJ2-7
d_call: TRBD2
clone_size: many
cdr3_nt: TGTGCCACCGGACTAGCGGGATCTTACGAGCAGTACTTC
cdr3_aa: CATGLAGSYEQYF

v_call: TRBV4-1
j_call: TRBJ2-4
d_call: NA
clone_size: NA
cdr3_nt: TGCGCCAGCAGCCAAGCAGGGACCAAAAACATTCAGTACTTC
cdr3_aa: CASSQAGTKNIQYF

v_call: TRBV30
j_call: TRBJ1-1
d_call: NA
clone_size: many
cdr3_nt: TGTGCCTGGAGTGTGACACCAGGGAAGGCTGAAGCTTTCTTT
cdr3_aa: CAWSVTPGKAEAFF

v_call: TRBV4-1
j_call: TRBJ2-1
d_call: TRBD1
clone_size: NA
cdr3_nt: TGCGCCAGCAGCCAAGATACGACAGGGGGAGACTACAATGAGCAGTTCTTC
cdr3_aa: CASSQDTTGGDYNEQFF

v_call: TRBV6-1
j_call: TRBJ2-1
d_call: NA
clone_size: many
cdr3_nt: TGTGCCAGCAGTAATACCGGCCAGGGGTATCGGCAGGGGAATGAGCAGTTCTTC
cdr3_aa: CASSNTGQGYRQGNEQFF

v_call: TRBV30
j_call: TRBJ1-6
d_call: TRBD1
clone_size: many
cdr3_nt: TGTGCCTGGAGCCCTACACCGGGACAGCGAAATTCACCCCTCCACTTT
cdr3_aa: CAWSPTPGQRNSPLHF

v_call: TRBV30
j_call: TRBJ2-3
d_call: NA
clone_size: many
cdr3_nt: TGTGCCTGGGCGGGAACACCAGATACGCAGTATTTT
cdr3_aa: CAWAGTPDTQYF

v_call: TRBV30
j_call: TRBJ2-5
d_call: NA
clone_size: few
cdr3_nt: TGTGCCTGGAGGGGGGCCGAAAGAGAGACCCAGTACTTC
cdr3_aa: CAWRGAERETQYF

v_call: TRBV29-1
j_call: TRBJ2-1
d_call: NA
clone_size: many
cdr3_nt: TGCAGCGTTGAGGACGGATGGGGTGTGCATGAGCAGTTCTTC
cdr3_aa: CSVEDGWGVHEQFF

v_call: TRBV12-3/TRBV12-4
j_call: TRBJ2-1
d_call: TRBD1
clone_size: NA
cdr3_nt: TGTGCCAGCAGTTCACCGGGACAGGGGGTCCATGAGCAGTTCTTC
cdr3_aa: CASSSPGQGVHEQFF

v_call: TRBV14
j_call: TRBJ2-4
d_call: NA
clone_size: many
cdr3_nt: TGTGCCAGCAGCCAACTGGGGGCCCTCTTGGACATTCAGTACTTC
cdr3_aa: CASSQLGALLDIQYF

v_call: TRBV7-9
j_call: TRBJ2-2
d_call: TRBD2
clone_size: few
cdr3_nt: TGTGCCAGCAGCTCCCTGGGAGGGGCGAACACCGGGGAGCTGTTTTTT
cdr3_aa: CASSSLGGANTGELFF

v_call: TRBV2
j_call: TRBJ1-5
d_call: TRBD1
clone_size: many
cdr3_nt: TGTGCCAGCAGTACCCCGGGGACAGGTTATAGCAATCAGCCCCAGCATTTT
cdr3_aa: CASSTPGTGYSNQPQHF

v_call: TRBV11-2
j_call: TRBJ1-2
d_call: NA
clone_size: many
cdr3_nt: TGTGCCAGCAGCATACTAAACAGGGCTGGCTACACCTTC
cdr3_aa: CASSILNRAGYTF

v_call: TRBV12-3/TRBV12-4
j_call: TRBJ2-1
d_call: NA
clone_size: many
cdr3_nt: TGTGCCAGCAGGAAGAGCGGAGAGAGCTCCTACAATGAGCAGTTCTTC
cdr3_aa: CASRKSGESSYNEQFF

v_call: TRBV7-8
j_call: TRBJ2-5
d_call: NA
clone_size: many
cdr3_nt: TGTGCCAGCAGCTTTAGGGCAGGGGGAGGGCAAGAGACCCAGTACTTC
cdr3_aa: CASSFRAGGGQETQYF

v_call: TRBV19
j_call: TRBJ2-7
d_call: NA
clone_size: few
cdr3_nt: TGTGCCAGTAGTCACTACAGGGTCGACGAGCAGTACTTC
cdr3_aa: CASSHYRVDEQYF

v_call: TRBV19
j_call: TRBJ1-2
d_call: NA
clone_size: many
cdr3_nt: TGTGCCAGTAGTATGGGGGGGAATGGCTACACCTTC
cdr3_aa: CASSMGGNGYTF

v_call: TRBV9
j_call: TRBJ1-2
d_call: NA
clone_size: NA
cdr3_nt: TGTGCCAGCAGCGGGTTGGGTGCCGGCTACACCTTC
cdr3_aa: CASSGLGAGYTF

v_call: TRBV7-3
j_call: TRBJ1-1
d_call: NA
clone_size: many
cdr3_nt: TGTGCCAGCAGCTTAGGGGGGGAAGCTTTCTTT
cdr3_aa: CASSLGGEAFF

v_call: TRBV11-1
j_call: TRBJ1-1
d_call: NA
clone_size: many
cdr3_nt: TGTGCCAGCAGCCACTTCAGGGTAGCGAACACTGAAGCTTTCTTT
cdr3_aa: CASSHFRVANTEAFF

v_call: TRBV11-3
j_call: TRBJ2-2
d_call: NA
clone_size: few
cdr3_nt: TGTGCCAGCAGCTTAGACGGGCCCGGGACCGGGGAGCTGTTTTTT
cdr3_aa: CASSLDGPGTGELFF

v_call: TRBV6-1
j_call: TRBJ2-7
d_call: NA
clone_size: many
cdr3_nt: TGTGCCAGCAGTCGGACAGCTCGCTCCTACGAGCAGTACTTC
cdr3_aa: CASSRTARSYEQYF

v_call: TRBV6-5
j_call: TRBJ1-5
d_call: NA
clone_size: many
cdr3_nt: TGTGCCAGCAGTTACCTTCCCCTCGCGAACCCCGGGGGCAATCAGCCCCAGCATTTT
cdr3_aa: CASSYLPLANPGGNQPQHF

v_call: TRBV20-1
j_call: TRBJ1-5
d_call: TRBD1
clone_size: many
cdr3_nt: TGCAGTGCTAGGGAAGGGGGCCAGCCCCAGCATTTT
cdr3_aa: CSAREGGQPQHF

v_call: TRBV28
j_call: TRBJ2-5
d_call: NA
clone_size: NA
cdr3_nt: TGTGCCAGCAGTTTCCGGGACGGGAGTGAGACCCAGTACTTC
cdr3_aa: CASSFRDGSETQYF

v_call: TRBV7-8
j_call: TRBJ1-4
d_call: NA
clone_size: many
cdr3_nt: TGTGCCAGCAGCTTCCAGGTCCTTAATGAAAAACTGTTTTTT
cdr3_aa: CASSFQVLNEKLFF

v_call: TRBV27
j_call: TRBJ1-2
d_call: NA
clone_size: NA
cdr3_nt: TGTGCCAGCAGCCAAATAGGGTATGGCTACACCTTC
cdr3_aa: CASSQIGYGYTF

v_call: TRBV20-1
j_call: TRBJ2-1
d_call: TRBD2
clone_size: NA
cdr3_nt: TGCAGTGCTAGAGATTCGGGAGGATGGGCCCTCAAGCAGTTCTTC
cdr3_aa: CSARDSGGWALKQFF

v_call: TRBV12-3/TRBV12-4
j_call: TRBJ2-5
d_call: TRBD1
clone_size: many
cdr3_nt: TGTGCCAGCAGTTTTGTGGGACAGGTCCAAGAGACCCAGTACTTC
cdr3_aa: CASSFVGQVQETQYF

v_call: TRBV6-5
j_call: TRBJ1-1
d_call: NA
clone_size: many
cdr3_nt: TGTGCCAGCAGTTACGGAAAACTGGGAACCCTATTCTTT
cdr3_aa: CASSYGKLGTLFF

v_call: TRBV6-1
j_call: TRBJ1-1
d_call: TRBD1
clone_size: many
cdr3_nt: TGTGCCAGCAGTGAATCAGGGGGCTTTGGAGCTTTCTTT
cdr3_aa: CASSESGGFGAFF

v_call: TRBV5-4
j_call: TRBJ2-1
d_call: TRBD2
clone_size: NA
cdr3_nt: TGTGCCAGCAGCTCCTCGGGTAGCGGGAGCCAGTTCTTC
cdr3_aa: CASSSSGSGSQFF